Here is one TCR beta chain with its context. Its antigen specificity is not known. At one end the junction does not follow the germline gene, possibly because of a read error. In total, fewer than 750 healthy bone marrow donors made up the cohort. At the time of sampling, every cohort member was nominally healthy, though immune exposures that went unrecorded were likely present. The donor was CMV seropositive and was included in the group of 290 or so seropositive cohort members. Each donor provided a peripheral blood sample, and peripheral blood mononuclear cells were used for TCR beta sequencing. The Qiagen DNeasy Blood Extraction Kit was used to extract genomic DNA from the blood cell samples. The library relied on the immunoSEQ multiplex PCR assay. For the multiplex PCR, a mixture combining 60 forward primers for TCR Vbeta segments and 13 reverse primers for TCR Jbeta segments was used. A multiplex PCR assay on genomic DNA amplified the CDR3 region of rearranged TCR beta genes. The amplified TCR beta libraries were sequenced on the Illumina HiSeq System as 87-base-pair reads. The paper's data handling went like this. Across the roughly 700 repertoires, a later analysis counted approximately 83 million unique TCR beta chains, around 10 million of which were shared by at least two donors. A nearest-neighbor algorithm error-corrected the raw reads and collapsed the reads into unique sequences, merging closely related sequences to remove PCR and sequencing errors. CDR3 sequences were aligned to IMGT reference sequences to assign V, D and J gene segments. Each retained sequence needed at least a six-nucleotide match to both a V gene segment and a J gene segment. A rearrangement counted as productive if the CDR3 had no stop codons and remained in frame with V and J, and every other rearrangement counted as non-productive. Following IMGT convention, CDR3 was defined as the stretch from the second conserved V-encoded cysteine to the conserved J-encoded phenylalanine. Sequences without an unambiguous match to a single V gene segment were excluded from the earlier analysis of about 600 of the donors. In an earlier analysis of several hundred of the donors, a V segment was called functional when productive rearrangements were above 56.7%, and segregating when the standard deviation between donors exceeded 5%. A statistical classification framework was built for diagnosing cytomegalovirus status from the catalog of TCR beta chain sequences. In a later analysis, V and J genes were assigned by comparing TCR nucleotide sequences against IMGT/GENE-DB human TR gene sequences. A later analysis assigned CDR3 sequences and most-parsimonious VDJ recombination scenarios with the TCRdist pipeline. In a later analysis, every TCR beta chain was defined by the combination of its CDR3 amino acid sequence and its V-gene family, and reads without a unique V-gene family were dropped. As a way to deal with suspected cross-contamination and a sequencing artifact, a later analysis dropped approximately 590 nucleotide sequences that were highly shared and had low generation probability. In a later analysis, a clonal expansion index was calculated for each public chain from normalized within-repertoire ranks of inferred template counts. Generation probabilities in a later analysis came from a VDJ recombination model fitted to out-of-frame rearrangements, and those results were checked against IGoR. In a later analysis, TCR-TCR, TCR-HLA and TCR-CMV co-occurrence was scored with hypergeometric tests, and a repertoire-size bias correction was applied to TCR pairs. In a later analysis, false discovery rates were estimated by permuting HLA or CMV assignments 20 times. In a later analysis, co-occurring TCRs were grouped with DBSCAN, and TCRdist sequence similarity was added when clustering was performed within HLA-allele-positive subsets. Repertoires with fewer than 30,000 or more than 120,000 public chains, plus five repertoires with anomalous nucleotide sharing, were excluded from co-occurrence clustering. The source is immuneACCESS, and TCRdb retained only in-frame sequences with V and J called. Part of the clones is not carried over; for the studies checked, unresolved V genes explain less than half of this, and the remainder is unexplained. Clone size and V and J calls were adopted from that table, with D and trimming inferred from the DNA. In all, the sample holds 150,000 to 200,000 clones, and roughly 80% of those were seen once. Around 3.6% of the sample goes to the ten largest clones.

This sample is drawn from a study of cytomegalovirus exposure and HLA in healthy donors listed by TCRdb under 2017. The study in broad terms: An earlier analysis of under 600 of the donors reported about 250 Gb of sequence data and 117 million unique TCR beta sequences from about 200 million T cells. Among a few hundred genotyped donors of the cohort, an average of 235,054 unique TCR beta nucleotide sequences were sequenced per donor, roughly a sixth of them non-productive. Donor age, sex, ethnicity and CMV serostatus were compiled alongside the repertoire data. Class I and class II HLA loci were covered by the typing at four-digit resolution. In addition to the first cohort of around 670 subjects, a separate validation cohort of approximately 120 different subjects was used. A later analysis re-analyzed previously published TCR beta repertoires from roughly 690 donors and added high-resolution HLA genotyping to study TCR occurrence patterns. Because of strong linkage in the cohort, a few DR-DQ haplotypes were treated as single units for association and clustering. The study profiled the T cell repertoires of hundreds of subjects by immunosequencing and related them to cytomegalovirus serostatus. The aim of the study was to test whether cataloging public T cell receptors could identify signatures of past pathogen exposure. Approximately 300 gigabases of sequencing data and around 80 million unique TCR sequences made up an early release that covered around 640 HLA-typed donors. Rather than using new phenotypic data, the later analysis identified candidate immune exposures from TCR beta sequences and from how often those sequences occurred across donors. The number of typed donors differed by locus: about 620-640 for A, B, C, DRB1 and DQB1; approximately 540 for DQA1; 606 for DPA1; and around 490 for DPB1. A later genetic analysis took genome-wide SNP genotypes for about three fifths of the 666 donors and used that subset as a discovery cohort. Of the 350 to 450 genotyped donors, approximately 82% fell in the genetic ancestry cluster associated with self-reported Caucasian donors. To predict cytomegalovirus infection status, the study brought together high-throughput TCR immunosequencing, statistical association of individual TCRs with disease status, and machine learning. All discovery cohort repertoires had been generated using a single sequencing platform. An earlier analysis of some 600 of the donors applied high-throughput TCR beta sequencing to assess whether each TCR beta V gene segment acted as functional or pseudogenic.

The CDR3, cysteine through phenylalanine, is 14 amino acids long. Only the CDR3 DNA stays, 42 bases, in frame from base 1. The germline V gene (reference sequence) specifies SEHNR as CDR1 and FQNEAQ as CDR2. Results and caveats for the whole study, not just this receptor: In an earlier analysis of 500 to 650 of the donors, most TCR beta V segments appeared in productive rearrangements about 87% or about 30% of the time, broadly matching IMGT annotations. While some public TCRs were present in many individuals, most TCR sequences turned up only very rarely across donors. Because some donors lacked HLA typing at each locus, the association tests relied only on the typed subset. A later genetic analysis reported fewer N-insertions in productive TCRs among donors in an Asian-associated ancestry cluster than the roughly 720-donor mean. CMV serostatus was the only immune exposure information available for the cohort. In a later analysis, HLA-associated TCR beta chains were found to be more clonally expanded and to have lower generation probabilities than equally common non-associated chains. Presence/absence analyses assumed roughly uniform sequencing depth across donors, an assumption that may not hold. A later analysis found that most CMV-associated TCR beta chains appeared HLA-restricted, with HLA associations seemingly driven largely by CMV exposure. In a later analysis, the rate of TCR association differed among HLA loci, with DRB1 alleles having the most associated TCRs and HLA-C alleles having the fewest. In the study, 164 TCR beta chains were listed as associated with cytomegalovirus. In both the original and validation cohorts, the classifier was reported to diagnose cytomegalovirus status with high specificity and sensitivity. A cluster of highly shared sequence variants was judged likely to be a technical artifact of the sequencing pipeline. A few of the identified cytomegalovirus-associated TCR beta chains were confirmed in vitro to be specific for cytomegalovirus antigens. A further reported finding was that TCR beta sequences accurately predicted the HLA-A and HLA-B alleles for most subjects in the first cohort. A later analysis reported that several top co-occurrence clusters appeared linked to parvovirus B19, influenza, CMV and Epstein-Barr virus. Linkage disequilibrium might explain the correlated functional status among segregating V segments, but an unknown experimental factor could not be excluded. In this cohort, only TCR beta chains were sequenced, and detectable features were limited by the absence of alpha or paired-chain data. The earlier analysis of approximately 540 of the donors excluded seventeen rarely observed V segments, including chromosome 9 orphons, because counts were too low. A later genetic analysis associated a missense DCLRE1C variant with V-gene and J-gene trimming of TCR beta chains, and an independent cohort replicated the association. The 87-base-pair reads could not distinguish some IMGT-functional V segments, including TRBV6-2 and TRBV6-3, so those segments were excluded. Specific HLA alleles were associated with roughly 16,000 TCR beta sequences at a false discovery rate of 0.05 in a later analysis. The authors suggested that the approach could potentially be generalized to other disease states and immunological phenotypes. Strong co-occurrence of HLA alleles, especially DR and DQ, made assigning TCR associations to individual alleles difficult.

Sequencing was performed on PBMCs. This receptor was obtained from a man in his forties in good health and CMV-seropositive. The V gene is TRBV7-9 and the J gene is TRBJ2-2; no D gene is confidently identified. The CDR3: CSSSFLANTGELFF. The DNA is TGTTCCAGCAGCTTCCTCGCGAACACCGGGGAGCTGTTTTTT.